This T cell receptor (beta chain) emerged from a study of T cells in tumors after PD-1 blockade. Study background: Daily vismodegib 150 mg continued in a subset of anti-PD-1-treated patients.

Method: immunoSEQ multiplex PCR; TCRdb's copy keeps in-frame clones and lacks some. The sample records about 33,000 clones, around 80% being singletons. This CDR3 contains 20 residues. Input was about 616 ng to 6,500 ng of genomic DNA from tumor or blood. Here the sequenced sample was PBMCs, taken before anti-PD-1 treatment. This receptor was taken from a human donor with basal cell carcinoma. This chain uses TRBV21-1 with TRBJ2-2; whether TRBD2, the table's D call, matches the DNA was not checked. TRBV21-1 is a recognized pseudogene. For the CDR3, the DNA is TGTGCCAGCAGCCCACCAGGGGGAGTAGCGGGGGCCCTTTATACCGGGGAGCTGTTTTTT. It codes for CASSPPGGVAGALYTGELFF.